This T cell receptor beta chain was sequenced in a study of blood T cells in healthy people across ages. Turning to the study itself: Template switching retrieved approximately one barcoded beta molecule for each two T cells. General study findings and limits: The study could not conclusively compare naive and antigen-experienced cells, given its unsorted PBMCs.

CDR3 length: 12 amino acids. Germline V gene data show CDR1 as SGHTA and CDR2 as FQGNSA. V was clipped by 1 base and J by 9 bases, with 9 bases between them. With regard to this clonotype: Its specificity is not known. This is likely a read error, given that the CDR3 carries no conserved phenylalanine or tryptophan at its end.

The use of a sample-barcoded 5' primer and a J-beta primer mix characterized a second PCR of roughly 6 to 11 cycles. TCRdb reprocessed the 5' RACE reads with MiXCR, giving one entry per CDR3 protein. The table records fewer than 700,000 distinct CDR3 sequences, roughly 41% of them present only once. Healthy Caucasian individuals from Russia aged about 6 to 100 were enrolled as donors. The clonotype was recovered from an elderly man in good health. What was sequenced was blood. The chain employs TRBV7-2 and TRBJ2-5; no clear D. CDR3: CASSLVRQAQYV. The CDR3 DNA reads as TGTGCCAGCAGCTTAGTGCGTCAGGCCCAGTACGTC.